These T cell receptor beta chains were read from a single sample in a study of T cells in Graves' hyperthyroidism and ophthalmopathy. A single record per CDR3 protein comes from TCRdb applying MiXCR to the multiplex PCR reads. The sample holds hundreds of thousands of distinct CDR3 sequences, about 15% seen once. Sequencing was performed on blood. Receptors were obtained from a woman aged 55-69 years with Graves' ophthalmopathy. Each CDR3 is given without its conserved first and last residue. The order of the fields is V gene, J gene, CDR3 protein.

>TRBV6-2/TRBV6-3|TRBJ2-1
ASSYPAGGYNEQF
>TRBV6-1|TRBJ2-7
AVQTGGRDEQY
>TRBV2|TRBJ2-3
ARGPEWQGTSGVTDTQY
>TRBV28|TRBJ1-1
ASSFGNMKNTEAF
>TRBV5-1|TRBJ2-1
ASSGRGNYNEQF
>TRBV20-1|TRBJ2-2
SASVGTATGELF
>TRBV7-2|TRBJ1-6
ASSWGQGSNSPLH
>TRBV20-1|TRBJ2-3
SAPLTSGEFDTQY
>TRBV4-2|TRBJ2-7
ASSQDLRGGEQY
>TRBV3-1|TRBJ2-1
ASSQATATRPYNEQF
>TRBV7-3|TRBJ2-3
ASSFGTSASTDTQY
>TRBV7-6|TRBJ2-5
ASSLTARGLQETQY
>TRBV19|TRBJ2-2
ASTRPGATGELF
>TRBV5-1|TRBJ2-2
ASSLDGRGELF
>TRBV12-3/TRBV12-4|TRBJ1-5
ASSGPRGDYSNQPQH
>TRBV20-1|TRBJ1-3
SAGAGEAGNTIY
>TRBV18|TRBJ1-1
ASSPQLDRGEAF
>TRBV20-1|TRBJ2-5
SAGTSGQETQY
>TRBV6-1|TRBJ1-2
ASSEVFERSYT
>TRBV29-1|TRBJ2-3
SVEREGTDTQY
>TRBV18|TRBJ2-3
ASSLGASGIDTQY
>TRBV9|TRBJ2-2
ASSVGVGRFTGELF
>TRBV29-1|TRBJ1-2
SAGGLNYGYT
>TRBV20-1|TRBJ2-2
SAGKLAGTGELF
>TRBV19|TRBJ2-5
ASSIHRAAQETQY
>TRBV11-2|TRBJ2-1
ASSLPSVNEQF
>TRBV3-1|TRBJ1-6
ASSPIRTESPLH
>TRBV20-1|TRBJ1-5
SGTVSNQPQH
>TRBV20-1|TRBJ2-3
SVRGLDTQY
>TRBV2|TRBJ2-5
ASSEAQGVGETQY
>TRBV7-3|TRBJ2-1
ASSVTSNEQF
>TRBV12-3/TRBV12-4|TRBJ2-1
ASGTSGTYNEQF
>TRBV27|TRBJ2-1
ASSLDRVDNEQF
>TRBV29-1|TRBJ2-2
SVEAAGGELF
>TRBV6-5|TRBJ2-6
ASSYRAGQGAWGANVLT